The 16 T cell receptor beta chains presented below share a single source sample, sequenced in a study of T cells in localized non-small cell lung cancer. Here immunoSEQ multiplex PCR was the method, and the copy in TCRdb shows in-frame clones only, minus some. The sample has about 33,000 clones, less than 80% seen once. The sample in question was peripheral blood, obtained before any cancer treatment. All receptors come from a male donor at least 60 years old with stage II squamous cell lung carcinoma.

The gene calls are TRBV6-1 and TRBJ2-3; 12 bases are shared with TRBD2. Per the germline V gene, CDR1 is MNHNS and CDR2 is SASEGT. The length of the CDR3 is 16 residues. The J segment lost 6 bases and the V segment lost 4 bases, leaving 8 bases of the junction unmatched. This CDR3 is CASSVSTSGRADTQYF. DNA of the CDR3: TGTGCCAGCAGTGTCTCGACTAGCGGGAGAGCCGATACGCAGTATTTT.

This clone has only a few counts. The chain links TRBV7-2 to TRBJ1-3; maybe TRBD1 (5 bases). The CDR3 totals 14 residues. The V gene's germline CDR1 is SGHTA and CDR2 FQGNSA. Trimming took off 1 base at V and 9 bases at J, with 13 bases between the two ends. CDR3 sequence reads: CASSLEGSGGTIYF. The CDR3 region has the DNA TGTGCCAGCAGCTTAGAGGGGTCTGGCGGCACCATATATTTT.

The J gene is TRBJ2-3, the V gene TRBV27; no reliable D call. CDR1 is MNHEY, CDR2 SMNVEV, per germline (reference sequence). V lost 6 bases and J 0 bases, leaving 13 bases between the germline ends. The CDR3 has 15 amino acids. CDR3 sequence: CASSPITTSTDTQYF. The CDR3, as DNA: TGTGCCAGCAGCCCTATTACGACTAGCACAGATACGCAGTATTTT.

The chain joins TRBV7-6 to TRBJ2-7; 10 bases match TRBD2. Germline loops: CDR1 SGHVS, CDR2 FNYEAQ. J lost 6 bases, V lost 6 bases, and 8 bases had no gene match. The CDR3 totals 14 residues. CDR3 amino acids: CASSLAGEIGEQYF. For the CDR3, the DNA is TGTGCCAGCAGTCTAGCGGGAGAAATCGGCGAGCAGTACTTC.

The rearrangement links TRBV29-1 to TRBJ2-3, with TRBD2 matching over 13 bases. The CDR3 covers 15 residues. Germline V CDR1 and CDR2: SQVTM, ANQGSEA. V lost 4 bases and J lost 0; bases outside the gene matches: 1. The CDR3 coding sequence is TGCAGCGTTGTACTAGCGGGGGGGAGCACAGATACGCAGTATTTT. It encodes CSVVLAGGSTDTQYF.

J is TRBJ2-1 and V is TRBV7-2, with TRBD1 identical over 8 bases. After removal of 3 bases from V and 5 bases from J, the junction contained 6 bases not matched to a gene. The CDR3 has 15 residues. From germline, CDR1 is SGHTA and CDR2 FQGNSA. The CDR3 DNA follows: TGTGCCAGCAGCTTCCGACAGGGGAACAACAATGAGCAGTTCTTC. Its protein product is CASSFRQGNNNEQFF.

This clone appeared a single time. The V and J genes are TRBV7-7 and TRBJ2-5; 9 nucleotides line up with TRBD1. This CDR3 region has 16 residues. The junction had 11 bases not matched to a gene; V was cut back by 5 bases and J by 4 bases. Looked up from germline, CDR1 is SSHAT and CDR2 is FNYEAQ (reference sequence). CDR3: CASSLGGQGVGETQYF. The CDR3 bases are TGTGCCAGCAGCCTGGGGGGACAGGGAGTCGGAGAGACCCAGTACTTC.

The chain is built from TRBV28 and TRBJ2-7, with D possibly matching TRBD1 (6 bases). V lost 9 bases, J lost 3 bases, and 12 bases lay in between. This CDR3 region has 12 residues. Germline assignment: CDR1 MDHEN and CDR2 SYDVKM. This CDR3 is CASGQGGYEQYF. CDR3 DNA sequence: TGTGCCAGTGGACAAGGGGGCTACGAGCAGTACTTC.

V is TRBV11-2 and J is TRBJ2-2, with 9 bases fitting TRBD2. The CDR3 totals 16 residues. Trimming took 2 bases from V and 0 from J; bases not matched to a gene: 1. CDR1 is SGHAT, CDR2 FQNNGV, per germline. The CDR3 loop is CASSLLAGANTGELFF. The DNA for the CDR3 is TGTGCCAGCAGCTTATTAGCGGGGGCGAACACCGGGGAGCTGTTTTTT.

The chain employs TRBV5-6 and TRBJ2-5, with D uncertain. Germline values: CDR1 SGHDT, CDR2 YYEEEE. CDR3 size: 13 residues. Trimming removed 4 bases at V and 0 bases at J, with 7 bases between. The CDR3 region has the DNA TGTGCCAGCAGCCGAACACACCAAGAGACCCAGTACTTC. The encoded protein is CASSRTHQETQYF.

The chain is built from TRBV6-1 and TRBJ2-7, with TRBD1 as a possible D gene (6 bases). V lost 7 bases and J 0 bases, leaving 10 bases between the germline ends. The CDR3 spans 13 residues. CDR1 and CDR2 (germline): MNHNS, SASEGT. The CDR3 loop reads CASIGQSSYEQYF. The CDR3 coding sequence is TGTGCCAGCATTGGACAGTCCTCCTACGAGCAGTACTTC.

Here the CDR3 reads CASSEERGANSPLHF. CDR3 nucleotide sequence: TGTGCCAGCAGTGAGGAGAGGGGGGCTAATTCACCCCTCCACTTT. The gene calls are TRBV2 and TRBJ1-6, with a possible D match to TRBD1 (6 bases). CDR1 and CDR2 from the germline V gene are SNHLY and FYNNEI. V was trimmed by 3 bases and J by 6 bases, leaving 12 bases between them. The CDR3 spans 15 residues.

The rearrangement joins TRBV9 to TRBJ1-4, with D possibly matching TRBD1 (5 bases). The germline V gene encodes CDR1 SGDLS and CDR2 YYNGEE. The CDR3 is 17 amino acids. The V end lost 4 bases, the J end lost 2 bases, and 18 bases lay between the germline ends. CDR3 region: CASSPGVDPSTNEKLFF. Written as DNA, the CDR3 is TGTGCCAGCAGCCCGGGGGTGGACCCCAGCACTAATGAAAAACTGTTTTTT. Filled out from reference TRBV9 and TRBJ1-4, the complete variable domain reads DSGVTQTPKHLITATGQRVTLRCSPRSGDLSVYWYQQSLDQGLQFLIQYYNGEERAKGNILERFSAQQFPDLHSELNLSSLELGDSALYFCASSPGVDPSTNEKLFFGSGTQLSVL.

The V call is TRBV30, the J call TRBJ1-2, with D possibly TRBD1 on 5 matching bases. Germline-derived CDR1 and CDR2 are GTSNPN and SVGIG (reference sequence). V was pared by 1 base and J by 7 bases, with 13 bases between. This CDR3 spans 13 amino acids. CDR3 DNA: TGTGCCTGGAGTGGGATTCAGGGCTCTGGCTACACCTTC. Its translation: CAWSGIQGSGYTF.

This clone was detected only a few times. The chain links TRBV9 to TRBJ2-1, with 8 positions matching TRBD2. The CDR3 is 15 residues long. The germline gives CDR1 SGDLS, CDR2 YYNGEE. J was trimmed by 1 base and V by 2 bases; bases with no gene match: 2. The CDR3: CASSVSGSSYNEQFF. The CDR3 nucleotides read TGTGCCAGCAGCGTGAGCGGGAGTTCCTACAATGAGCAGTTCTTC.

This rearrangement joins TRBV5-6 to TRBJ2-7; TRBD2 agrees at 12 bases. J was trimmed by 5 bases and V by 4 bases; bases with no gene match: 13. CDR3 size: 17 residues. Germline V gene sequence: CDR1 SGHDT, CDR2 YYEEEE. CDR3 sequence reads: CASSVRTSGIQSHEQYF. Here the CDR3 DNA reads TGTGCCAGCAGCGTTAGGACTAGCGGGATTCAGTCACACGAGCAGTACTTC.